What follows are 3 T cell receptor beta chains derived from one specimen sequenced in a study of T cell responses to AZD1222 COVID-19 vaccine. The method was immunoSEQ multiplex PCR; TCRdb's version includes in-frame clones alone and lacks a portion of them. The repertoire holds 180,000 or so clones, with about 92% as singletons. The specimen comprised peripheral blood, sampled 28 days after the second AZD1222 dose. These receptors came from an adult who received the AZD1222 COVID-19 vaccine.

V and J are TRBV4-2 and TRBJ2-7; 9 bases fit TRBD2. The germline V gene has CDR1 LGHNA and CDR2 YNFKEQ. Losses at the gene ends were 4 bases for V and 2 bases for J; bases not matched to a gene: 18. The CDR3 extends over 19 amino acids. The CDR3 protein is CASSPNPEGKRGVTYEQYF. CDR3 in DNA: TGTGCCAGCAGCCCAAACCCCGAAGGGAAGCGGGGGGTAACCTACGAGCAGTACTTC.

The chain combines TRBV30 with TRBJ1-2; possible D gene TRBD1, 6 bases. Germline V CDR1 and CDR2: GTSNPN, SVGIG (reference sequence). The V end lost 0 bases, the J end lost 4 bases, and 18 bases lay between the germline ends. The CDR3 consists of 16 residues. In nucleotides, the CDR3 is TGTGCCTGGAGTGTCCCCACCACCAGGGGCGGCTATGGCTACACCTTC. Its protein is CAWSVPTTRGGYGYTF.

This chain connects TRBV2 to TRBJ1-5, with D unclear. V was shortened by 2 bases and J by 3 bases, with 8 bases between the two germline ends. In germline, CDR1 is SNHLY, CDR2 FYNNEI. The CDR3 contains 14 residues. CDR3 nucleotide sequence: TGTGCCAGCAGTGAAAGGGTCCCCAATCAGCCCCAGCATTTT. This gives the protein CASSERVPNQPQHF.